This TCR beta chain was sequenced during a study of glioma-infiltrating T cells after dendritic cell vaccination. The study's findings and limits: Only a small number of patients had complete blood and tumor samples.

This clone was seen more than once but under ten times. Its antigen is still unknown. Time point defined: after dendritic cell vaccination, including at tumor progression/relapse. No glioblastoma patient carried an isocitrate dehydrogenase mutation. The primer mix had 60 V beta and 13 J beta primers. Generated by immunoSEQ multiplex PCR, the TCRdb table keeps only in-frame clones and is missing some. The table includes roughly 100,000 clones, less than 90% detected once. CDR1 and CDR2 (germline): SGHTA, FQGTGA. The V gene end was trimmed by 3 bases and the J gene end by 4 bases; junction bases not matched to a gene: 2. The CDR3 is made up of 13 amino acids.

The sequence came from a human donor with glioblastoma. The sequencing used blood, collected after dendritic cell vaccination. The chain links TRBV7-3 to TRBJ1-1, with 7 bases fitting TRBD1. The CDR3 region has the DNA TGTGCCAGCAGCTTGACAGGGCGCACTGAAGCTTTCTTT. Its protein product is CASSLTGRTEAFF.